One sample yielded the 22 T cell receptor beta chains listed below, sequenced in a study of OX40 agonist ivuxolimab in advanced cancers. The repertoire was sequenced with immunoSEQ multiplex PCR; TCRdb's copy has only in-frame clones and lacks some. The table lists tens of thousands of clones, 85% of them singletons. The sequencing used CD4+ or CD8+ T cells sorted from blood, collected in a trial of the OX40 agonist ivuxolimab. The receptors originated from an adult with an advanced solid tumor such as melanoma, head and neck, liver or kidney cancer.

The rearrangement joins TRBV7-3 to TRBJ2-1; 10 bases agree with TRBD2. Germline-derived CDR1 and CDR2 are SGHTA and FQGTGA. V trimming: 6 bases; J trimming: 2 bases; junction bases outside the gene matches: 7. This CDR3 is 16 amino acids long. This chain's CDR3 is CASSPRGLATYNEQFF. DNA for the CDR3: TGTGCCAGCAGTCCGAGGGGACTAGCGACCTACAATGAGCAGTTCTTC.

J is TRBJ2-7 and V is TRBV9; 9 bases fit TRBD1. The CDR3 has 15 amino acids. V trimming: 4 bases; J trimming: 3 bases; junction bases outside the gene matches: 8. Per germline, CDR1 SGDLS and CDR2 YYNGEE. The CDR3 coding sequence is TGTGCCAGCAGCTCTGGGACAGGGAGGGTCTACGAGCAGTACTTC. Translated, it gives CASSSGTGRVYEQYF.

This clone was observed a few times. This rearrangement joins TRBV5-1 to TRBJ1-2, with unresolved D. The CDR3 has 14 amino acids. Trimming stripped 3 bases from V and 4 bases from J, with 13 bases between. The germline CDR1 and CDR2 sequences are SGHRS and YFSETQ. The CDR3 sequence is CASSSMTNFYGYTF. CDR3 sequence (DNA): TGCGCCAGCAGCTCGATGACAAATTTCTATGGCTACACCTTC.

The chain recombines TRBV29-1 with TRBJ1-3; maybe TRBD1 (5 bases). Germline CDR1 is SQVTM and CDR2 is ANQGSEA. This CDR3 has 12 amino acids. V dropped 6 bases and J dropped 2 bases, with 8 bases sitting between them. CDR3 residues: CSVPGTGNTIYF. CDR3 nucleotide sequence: TGCAGCGTACCAGGGACTGGAAACACCATATATTTT.

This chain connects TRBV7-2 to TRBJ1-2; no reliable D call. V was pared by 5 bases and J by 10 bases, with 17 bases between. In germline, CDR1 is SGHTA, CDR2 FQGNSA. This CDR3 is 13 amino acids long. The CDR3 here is CASSLGLSRDYTF. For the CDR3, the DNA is TGTGCCAGCAGCCTCGGACTCTCCCGCGACTACACCTTC.

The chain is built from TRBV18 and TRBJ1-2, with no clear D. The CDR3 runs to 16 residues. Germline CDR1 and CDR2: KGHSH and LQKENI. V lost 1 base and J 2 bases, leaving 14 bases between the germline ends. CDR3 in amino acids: CASSPLQNRINYGYTF. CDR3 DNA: TGTGCCAGCTCACCACTGCAGAACCGAATAAACTATGGCTACACCTTC.

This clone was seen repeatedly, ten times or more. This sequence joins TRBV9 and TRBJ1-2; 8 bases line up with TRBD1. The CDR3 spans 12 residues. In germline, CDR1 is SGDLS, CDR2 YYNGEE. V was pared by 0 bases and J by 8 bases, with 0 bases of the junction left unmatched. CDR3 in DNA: TGTGCCAGCAGCGTAGGACAGGGGGGCTACACCTTC. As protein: CASSVGQGGYTF.

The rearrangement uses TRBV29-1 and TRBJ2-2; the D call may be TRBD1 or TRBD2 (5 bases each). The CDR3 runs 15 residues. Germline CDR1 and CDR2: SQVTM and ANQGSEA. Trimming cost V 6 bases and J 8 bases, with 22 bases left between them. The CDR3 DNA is TGCAGCGTCGGCTCCGGGACCTATTCGGGTGGGGAGCTGTTTTTT. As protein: CSVGSGTYSGGELFF.

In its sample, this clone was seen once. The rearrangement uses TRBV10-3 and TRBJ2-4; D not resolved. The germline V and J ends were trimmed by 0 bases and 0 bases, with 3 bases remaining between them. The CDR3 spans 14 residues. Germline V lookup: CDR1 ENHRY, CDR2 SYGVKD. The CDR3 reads CAISESVAKNIQYF. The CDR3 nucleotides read TGTGCCATCAGTGAGTCGGTAGCCAAAAACATTCAGTACTTC.

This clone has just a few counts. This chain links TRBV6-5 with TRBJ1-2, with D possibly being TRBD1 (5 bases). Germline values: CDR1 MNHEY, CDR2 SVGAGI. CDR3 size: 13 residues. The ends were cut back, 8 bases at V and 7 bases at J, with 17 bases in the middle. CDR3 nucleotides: TGTGCCAGCGGTCAGGGTGACTATAGTGGCTACACCTTC. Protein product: CASGQGDYSGYTF.

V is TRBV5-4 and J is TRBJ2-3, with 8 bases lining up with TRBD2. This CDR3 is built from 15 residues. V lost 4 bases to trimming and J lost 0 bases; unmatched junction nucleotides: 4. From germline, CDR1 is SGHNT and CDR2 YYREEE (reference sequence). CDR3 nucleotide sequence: TGTGCCAGCAGCCTTTTAGCGGGAAGCACAGATACGCAGTATTTT. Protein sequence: CASSLLAGSTDTQYF.

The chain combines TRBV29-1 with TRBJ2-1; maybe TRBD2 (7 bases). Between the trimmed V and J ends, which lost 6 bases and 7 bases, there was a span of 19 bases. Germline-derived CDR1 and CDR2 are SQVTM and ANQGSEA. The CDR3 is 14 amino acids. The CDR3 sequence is CSVGGREHGNEQFF. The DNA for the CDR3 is TGCAGCGTCGGGGGGCGGGAGCACGGAAATGAGCAGTTCTTC.

The CDR3 is CASSQGQQGWNSPLHF. CDR3 DNA: TGCGCCAGCAGCCAAGGCCAACAGGGGTGGAATTCACCCCTCCACTTT. V gene TRBV4-1 combines with J gene TRBJ1-6; 7 positions agree with TRBD1. The V segment lost 1 base and the J segment 7 bases; nucleotides outside the gene matches: 7. The CDR3 is made up of 16 amino acids. Germline assignment: CDR1 MGHRA and CDR2 YSYEKL.

The CDR3 reads CASSFGGDRAYQETQYF. In nucleotides, the CDR3 is TGTGCCAGCAGCTTTGGAGGTGACAGGGCTTACCAAGAGACCCAGTACTTC. The V call is TRBV5-4, the J call TRBJ2-5, with 7 bases matching TRBD1. The V segment lost 2 bases and the J segment 0 bases; nucleotides outside the gene matches: 10. Germline values: CDR1 SGHNT, CDR2 YYREEE (reference sequence). This CDR3 has 17 amino acids. The full variable domain, completed using reference TRBV5-4 and TRBJ2-5, is ETGVTQSPTHLIKTRGQQVTLRCSSQSGHNTVSWYQQALGQGPQFIFQYYREEENGRGNFPPRFSGLQFPNYSSELNVNALELDDSALYLCASSFGGDRAYQETQYFGPGTRLLVL.

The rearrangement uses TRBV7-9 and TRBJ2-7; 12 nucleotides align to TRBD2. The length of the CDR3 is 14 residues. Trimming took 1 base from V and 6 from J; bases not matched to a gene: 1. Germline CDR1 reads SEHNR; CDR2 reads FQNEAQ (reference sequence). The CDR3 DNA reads TGTGCCAGCAGCTTAGGACTAGCGGGAGCCGAGCAGTACTTC. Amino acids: CASSLGLAGAEQYF.

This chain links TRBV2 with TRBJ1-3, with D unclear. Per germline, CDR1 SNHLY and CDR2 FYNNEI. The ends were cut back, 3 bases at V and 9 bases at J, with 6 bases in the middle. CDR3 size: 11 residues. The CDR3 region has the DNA TGTGCCAGCAGTGAGCGGATCACCATATATTTT. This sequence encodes CASSERITIYF.

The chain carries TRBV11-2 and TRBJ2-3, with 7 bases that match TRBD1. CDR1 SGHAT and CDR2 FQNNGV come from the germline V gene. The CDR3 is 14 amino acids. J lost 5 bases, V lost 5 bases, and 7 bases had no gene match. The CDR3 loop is CASSIGGKVDTQYF. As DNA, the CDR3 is TGTGCCAGCAGCATAGGGGGCAAGGTAGATACGCAGTATTTT.

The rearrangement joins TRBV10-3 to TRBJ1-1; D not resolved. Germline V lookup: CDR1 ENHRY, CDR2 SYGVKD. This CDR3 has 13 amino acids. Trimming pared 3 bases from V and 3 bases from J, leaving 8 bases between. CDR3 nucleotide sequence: TGTGCCATCAGTGAAAGGTGGGACACTGAAGCTTTCTTT. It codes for CAISERWDTEAFF.

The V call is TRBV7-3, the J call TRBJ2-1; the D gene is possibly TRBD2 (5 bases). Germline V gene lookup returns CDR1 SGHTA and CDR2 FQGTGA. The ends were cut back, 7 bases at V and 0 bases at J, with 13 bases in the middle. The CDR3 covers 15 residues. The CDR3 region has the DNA TGTGCCAGCATCGGCGGGTCGAGCTCCTACAATGAGCAGTTCTTC. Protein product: CASIGGSSSYNEQFF.

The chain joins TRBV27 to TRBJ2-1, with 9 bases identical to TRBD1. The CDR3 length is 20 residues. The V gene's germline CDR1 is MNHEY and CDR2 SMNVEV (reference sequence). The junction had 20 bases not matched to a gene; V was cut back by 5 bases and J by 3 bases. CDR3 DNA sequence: TGTGCCAGCAGTCGTTACCTCGACAGGGGGTTACATTATCGCTACAATGAGCAGTTCTTC. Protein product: CASSRYLDRGLHYRYNEQFF.

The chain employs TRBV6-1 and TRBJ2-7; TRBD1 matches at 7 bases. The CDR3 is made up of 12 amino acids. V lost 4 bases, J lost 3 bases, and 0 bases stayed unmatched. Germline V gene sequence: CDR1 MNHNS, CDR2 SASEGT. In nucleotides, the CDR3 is TGTGCCAGCAGTGGACAGGGCTACGAGCAGTACTTC. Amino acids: CASSGQGYEQYF.

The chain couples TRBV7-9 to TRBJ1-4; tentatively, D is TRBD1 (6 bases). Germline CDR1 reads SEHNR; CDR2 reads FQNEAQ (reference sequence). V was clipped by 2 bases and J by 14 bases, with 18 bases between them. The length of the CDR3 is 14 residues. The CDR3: CASSLNSLGGELFF. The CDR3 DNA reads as TGTGCCAGCAGCTTAAATTCCTTGGGGGGCGAGCTGTTTTTT.